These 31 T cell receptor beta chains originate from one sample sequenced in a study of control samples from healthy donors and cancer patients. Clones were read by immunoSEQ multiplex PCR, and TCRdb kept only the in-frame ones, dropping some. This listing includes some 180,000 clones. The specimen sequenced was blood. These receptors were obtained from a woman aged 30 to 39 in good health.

The CDR3 sequence is CASSDYPQGSYEQYF. The CDR3 DNA follows: TGTGCCAGCAGTGATTACCCGCAGGGCTCCTACGAGCAGTACTTC. V and J are TRBV6-1 and TRBJ2-7; tentative D call: TRBD1 (5 bases). Germline V lookup: CDR1 MNHNS, CDR2 SASEGT. The CDR3 is 15 residues long. The V gene lost 3 bases and the J gene lost 0 bases, with 12 bases spanning the gap.

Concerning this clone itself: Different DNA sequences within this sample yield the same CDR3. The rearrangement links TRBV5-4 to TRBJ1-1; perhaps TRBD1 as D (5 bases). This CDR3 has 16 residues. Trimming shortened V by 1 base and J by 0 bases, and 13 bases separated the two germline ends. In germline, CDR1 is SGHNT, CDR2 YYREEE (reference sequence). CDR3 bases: TGTGCCAGCAGCTTGAGTAAGGGGACTCTGAACACTGAAGCTTTCTTT. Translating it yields CASSLSKGTLNTEAFF.

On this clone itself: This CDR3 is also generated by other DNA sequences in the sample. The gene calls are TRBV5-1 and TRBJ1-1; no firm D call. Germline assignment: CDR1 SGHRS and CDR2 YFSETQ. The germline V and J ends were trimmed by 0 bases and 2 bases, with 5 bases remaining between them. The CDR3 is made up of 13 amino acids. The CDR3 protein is CASSLGPNTEAFF. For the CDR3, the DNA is TGCGCCAGCAGCTTGGGTCCTAACACTGAAGCTTTCTTT.

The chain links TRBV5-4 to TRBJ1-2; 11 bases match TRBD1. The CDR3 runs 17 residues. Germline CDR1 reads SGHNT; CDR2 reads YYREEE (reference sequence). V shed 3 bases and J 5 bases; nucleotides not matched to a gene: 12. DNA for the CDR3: TGTGCCAGCAGCTCCGGACAGGGGGCGAAGTCAGGGTATGGCTACACCTTC. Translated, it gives CASSSGQGAKSGYGYTF.

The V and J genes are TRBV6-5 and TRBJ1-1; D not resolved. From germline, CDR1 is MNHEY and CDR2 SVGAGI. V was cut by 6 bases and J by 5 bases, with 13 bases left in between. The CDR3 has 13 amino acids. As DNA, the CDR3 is TGTGCCAGCAGAATAGGGTTAACTACTGAAGCTTTCTTT. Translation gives CASRIGLTTEAFF.

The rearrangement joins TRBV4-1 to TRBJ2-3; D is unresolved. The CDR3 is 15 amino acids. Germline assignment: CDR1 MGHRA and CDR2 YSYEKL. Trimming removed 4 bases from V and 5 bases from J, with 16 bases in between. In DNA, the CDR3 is TGCGCCAGCAGCCTTGCTGGTGGAGTGGGAGATACGCAGTATTTT. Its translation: CASSLAGGVGDTQYF.

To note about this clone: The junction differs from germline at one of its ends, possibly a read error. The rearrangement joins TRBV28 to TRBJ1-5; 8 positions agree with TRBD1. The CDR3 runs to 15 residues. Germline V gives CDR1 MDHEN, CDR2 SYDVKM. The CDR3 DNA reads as TGTGCCAGCAGTCCACTGGACAGGGTTAATCCGCCCCAGCATTTT. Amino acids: CASSPLDRVNPPQHF.

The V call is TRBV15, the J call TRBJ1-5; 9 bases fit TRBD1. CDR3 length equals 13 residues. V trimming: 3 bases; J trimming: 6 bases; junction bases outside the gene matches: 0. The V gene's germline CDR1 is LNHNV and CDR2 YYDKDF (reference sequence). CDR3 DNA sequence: TGTGCCACCAGCAGGACAGGGGGTCAGCCCCAGCATTTT. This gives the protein CATSRTGGQPQHF. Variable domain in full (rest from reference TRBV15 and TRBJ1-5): DAMVIQNPRYQVTQFGKPVTLSCSQTLNHNVMYWYQQKSSQAPKLLFHYYDKDFNNEADTPDNFQSRRPNTSFCFLDIRSPGLGDTAMYLCATSRTGGQPQHFGDGTRLSIL.

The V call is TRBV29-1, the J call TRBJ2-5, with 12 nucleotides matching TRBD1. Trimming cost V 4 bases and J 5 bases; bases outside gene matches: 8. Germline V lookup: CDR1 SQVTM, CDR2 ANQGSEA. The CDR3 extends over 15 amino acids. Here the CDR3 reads CSVAGTGGGWETQYF. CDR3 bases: TGCAGCGTTGCCGGGACAGGGGGCGGTTGGGAGACCCAGTACTTC.

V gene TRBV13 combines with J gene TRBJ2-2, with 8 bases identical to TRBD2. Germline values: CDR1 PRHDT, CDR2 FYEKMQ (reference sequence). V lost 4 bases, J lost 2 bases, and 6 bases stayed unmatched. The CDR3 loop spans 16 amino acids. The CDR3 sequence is CASSSPGGLNTGELFF. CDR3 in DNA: TGTGCCAGCAGCTCCCCGGGGGGGCTTAACACCGGGGAGCTGTTTTTT. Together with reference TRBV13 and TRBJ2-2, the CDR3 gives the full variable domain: AAGVIQSPRHLIKEKRETATLKCYPIPRHDTVYWYQQGPGQDPQFLISFYEKMQSDKGSIPDRFSAQQFSDYHSELNMSSLELGDSALYFCASSSPGGLNTGELFFGEGSRLTVL.

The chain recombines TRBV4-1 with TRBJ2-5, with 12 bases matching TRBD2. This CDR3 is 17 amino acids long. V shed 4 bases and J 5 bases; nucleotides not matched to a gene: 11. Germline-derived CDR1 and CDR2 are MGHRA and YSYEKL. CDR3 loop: CASSLQRSTSGGETQYF. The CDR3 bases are TGCGCCAGCAGCCTCCAAAGGTCGACTAGCGGGGGTGAGACCCAGTACTTC.

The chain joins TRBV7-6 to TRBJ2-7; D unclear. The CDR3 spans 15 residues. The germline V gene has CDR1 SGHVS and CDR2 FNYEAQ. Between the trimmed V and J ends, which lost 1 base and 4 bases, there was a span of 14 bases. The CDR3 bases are TGTGCCAGCAGCTTAGGCGTAGGGAAAACGTACGAGCAGTACTTC. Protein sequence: CASSLGVGKTYEQYF.

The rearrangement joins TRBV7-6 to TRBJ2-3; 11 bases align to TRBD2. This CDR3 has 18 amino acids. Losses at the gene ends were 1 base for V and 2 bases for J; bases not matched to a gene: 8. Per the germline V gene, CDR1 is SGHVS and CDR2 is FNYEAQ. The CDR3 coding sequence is TGTGCCAGCAGCTTAGTTGTCACTAGCGGGGGACTCACAGATACGCAGTATTTT. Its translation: CASSLVVTSGGLTDTQYF.

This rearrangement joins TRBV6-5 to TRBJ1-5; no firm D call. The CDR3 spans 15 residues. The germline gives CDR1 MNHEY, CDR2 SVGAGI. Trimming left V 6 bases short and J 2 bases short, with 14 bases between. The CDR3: CASRRSFAGNQPQHF. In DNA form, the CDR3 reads TGTGCCAGCAGGCGTTCCTTCGCGGGCAATCAGCCCCAGCATTTT.

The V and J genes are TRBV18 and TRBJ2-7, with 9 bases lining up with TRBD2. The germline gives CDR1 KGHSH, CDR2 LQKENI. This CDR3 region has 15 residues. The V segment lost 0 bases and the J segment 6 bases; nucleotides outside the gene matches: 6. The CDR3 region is CASSPPGGGAGEQYF. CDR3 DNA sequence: TGTGCCAGCTCACCACCGGGCGGGGGGGCCGGCGAGCAGTACTTC. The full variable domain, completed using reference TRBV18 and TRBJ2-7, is NAGVMQNPRHLVRRRGQEARLRCSPMKGHSHVYWYRQLPEEGLKFMVYLQKENIIDESGMPKERFSAEFPKEGPSILRIQQVVRGDSAAYFCASSPPGGGAGEQYFGPGTRLTVT.

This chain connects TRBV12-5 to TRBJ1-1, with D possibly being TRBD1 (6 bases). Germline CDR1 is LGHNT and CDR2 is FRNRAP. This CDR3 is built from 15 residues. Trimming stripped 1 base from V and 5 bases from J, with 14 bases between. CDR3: CASGLDRVIGTEAFF. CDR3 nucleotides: TGTGCTAGTGGTTTGGACAGGGTGATTGGTACTGAAGCTTTCTTT. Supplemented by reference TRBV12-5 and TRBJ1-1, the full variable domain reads DARVTQTPRHKVTEMGQEVTMRCQPILGHNTVFWYRQTMMQGLELLAYFRNRAPLDDSGMPKDRFSAEMPDATLATLKIQPSEPRDSAVYFCASGLDRVIGTEAFFGQGTRLTVV.

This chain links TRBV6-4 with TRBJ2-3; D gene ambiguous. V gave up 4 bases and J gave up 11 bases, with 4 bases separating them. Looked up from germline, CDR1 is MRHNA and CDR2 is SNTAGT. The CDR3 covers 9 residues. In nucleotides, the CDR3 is TGTGCCAGCAGTGGGGGGCAGTATTTT. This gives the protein CASSGGQYF.

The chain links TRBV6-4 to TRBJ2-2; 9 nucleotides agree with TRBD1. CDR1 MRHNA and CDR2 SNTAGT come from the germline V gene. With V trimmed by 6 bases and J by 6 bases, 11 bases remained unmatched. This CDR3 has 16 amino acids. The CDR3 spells CASSRDGQGLPGELFF. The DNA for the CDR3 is TGTGCCAGCAGCCGAGATGGACAGGGGTTACCCGGGGAGCTGTTTTTT.

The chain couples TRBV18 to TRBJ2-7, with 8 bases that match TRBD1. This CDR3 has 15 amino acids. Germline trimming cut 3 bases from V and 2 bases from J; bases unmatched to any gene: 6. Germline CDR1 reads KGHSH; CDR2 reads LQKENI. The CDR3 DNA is TGTGCCAGCTCACCCGACGGACAGGGAACCTACGAGCAGTACTTC. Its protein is CASSPDGQGTYEQYF. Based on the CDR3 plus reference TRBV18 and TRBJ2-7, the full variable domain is NAGVMQNPRHLVRRRGQEARLRCSPMKGHSHVYWYRQLPEEGLKFMVYLQKENIIDESGMPKERFSAEFPKEGPSILRIQQVVRGDSAAYFCASSPDGQGTYEQYFGPGTRLTVT.

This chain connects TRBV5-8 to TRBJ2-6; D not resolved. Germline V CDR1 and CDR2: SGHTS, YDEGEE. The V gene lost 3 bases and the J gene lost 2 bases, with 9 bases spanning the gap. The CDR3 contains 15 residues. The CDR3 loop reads CASSSRSTGANVLTF. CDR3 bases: TGTGCCAGCAGCTCGCGTAGTACTGGGGCCAACGTCCTGACTTTC.

CDR3 DNA sequence: TGTGCCAGCCGACGGACATCCACTAGCACAGATACGCAGTATTTT. It specifies CASRRTSTSTDTQYF. The gene calls are TRBV21-1 and TRBJ2-3; the table calls TRBD1, which could not be checked here. TRBV21-1 is reported as a pseudogene. CDR3 length: 15 residues.

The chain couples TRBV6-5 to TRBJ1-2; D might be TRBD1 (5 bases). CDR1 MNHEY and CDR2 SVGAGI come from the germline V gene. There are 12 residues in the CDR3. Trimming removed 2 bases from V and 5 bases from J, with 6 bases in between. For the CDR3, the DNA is TGTGCCAGCAGTTACGGGGGATATGGCTACACCTTC. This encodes CASSYGGYGYTF.

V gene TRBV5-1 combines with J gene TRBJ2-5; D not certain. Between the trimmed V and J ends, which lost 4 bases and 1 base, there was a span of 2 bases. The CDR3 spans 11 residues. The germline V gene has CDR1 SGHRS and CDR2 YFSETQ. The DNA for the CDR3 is TGCGCCAGCAGCACCCAAGAGACCCAGTACTTC. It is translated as CASSTQETQYF.

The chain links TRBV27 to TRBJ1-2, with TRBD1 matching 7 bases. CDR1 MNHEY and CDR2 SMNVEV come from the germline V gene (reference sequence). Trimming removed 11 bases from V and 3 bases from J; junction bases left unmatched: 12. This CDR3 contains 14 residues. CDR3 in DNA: TGTGCCGCCGGTCCACCGGGACAGTACTATGGCTACACCTTC. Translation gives CAAGPPGQYYGYTF.

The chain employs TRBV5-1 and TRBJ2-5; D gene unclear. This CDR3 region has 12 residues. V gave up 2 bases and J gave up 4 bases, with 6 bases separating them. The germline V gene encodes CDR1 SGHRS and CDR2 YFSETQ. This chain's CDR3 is CASSFFSETQYF. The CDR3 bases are TGCGCCAGCAGCTTTTTTTCAGAGACCCAGTACTTC.

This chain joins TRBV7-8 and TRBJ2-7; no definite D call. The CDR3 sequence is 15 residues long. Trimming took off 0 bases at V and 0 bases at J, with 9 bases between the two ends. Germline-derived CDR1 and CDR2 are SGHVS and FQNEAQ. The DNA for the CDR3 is TGTGCCAGCAGCTTAGCGCTGGGCAGCTCCTACGAGCAGTACTTC. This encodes CASSLALGSSYEQYF.

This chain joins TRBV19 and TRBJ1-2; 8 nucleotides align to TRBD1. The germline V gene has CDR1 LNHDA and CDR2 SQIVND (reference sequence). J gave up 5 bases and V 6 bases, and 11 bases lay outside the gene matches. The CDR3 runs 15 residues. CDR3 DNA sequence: TGTGCCAGTAGGAGTGGGCCGGGACAGGAATATGGCTACACCTTC. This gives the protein CASRSGPGQEYGYTF. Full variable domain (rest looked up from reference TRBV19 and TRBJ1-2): DGGITQSPKYLFRKEGQNVTLSCEQNLNHDAMYWYRQDPGQGLRLIYYSQIVNDFQKGDIAEGYSVSREKKESFPLTVTSAQKNPTAFYLCASRSGPGQEYGYTFGSGTRLTVV.

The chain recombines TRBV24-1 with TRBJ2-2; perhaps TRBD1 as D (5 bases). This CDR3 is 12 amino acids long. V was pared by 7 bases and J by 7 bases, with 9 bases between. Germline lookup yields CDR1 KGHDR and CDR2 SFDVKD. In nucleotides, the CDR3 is TGTGCCACCAGCCAGGGAATCGGGGAGCTGTTTTTT. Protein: CATSQGIGELFF.

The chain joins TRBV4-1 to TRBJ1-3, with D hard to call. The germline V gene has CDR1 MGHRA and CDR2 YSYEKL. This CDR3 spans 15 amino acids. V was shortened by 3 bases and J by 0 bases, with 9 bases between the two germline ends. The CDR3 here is CASSQRMLSGNTIYF. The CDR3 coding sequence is TGCGCCAGCAGCCAGAGAATGCTCTCTGGAAACACCATATATTTT.

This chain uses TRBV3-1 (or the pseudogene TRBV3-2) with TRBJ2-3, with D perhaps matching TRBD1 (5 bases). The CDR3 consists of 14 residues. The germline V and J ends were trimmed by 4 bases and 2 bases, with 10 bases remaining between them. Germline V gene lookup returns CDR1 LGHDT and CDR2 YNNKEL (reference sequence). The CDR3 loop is CASSRQQVTDTQYF. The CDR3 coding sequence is TGTGCCAGCAGCCGCCAACAGGTCACAGATACGCAGTATTTT.

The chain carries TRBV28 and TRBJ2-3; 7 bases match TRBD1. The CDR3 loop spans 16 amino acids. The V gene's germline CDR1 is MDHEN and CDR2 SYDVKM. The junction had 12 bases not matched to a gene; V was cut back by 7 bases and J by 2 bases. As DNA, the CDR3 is TGTGCCAGCATTACTAGACAGGGATCCATCACAGATACGCAGTATTTT. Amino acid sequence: CASITRQGSITDTQYF.